The 2 T cell receptor beta chains below were found in one sample sequenced in a study of neoadjuvant nivolumab and ipilimumab in lung cancer. TCRdb's copy holds only in-frame clones and misses some; the assay was immunoSEQ multiplex PCR. Of 39,000 or so clones listed, about 88% are singletons. The source was peripheral blood, collected before neoadjuvant nivolumab, alone or with ipilimumab. These receptors originate from an adult with non-small cell lung cancer.

This chain connects TRBV5-1 to TRBJ1-1; D is uncertain. Trimming took off 0 bases at V and 2 bases at J, with 11 bases between the two ends. From germline, CDR1 is SGHRS and CDR2 YFSETQ. This CDR3 region has 15 residues. The DNA for the CDR3 is TGCGCCAGCAGCTTGGAATCAGGTGGAAACACTGAAGCTTTCTTT. It specifies CASSLESGGNTEAFF. The full variable domain, its missing parts supplied by reference TRBV5-1 and TRBJ1-1, is KAGVTQTPRYLIKTRGQQVTLSCSPISGHRSVSWYQQTPGQGLQFLFEYFSETQRNKGNFPGRFSGRQFSNSRSEMNVSTLELGDSALYLCASSLESGGNTEAFFGQGTRLTVV.

The chain employs TRBV30 and TRBJ1-1; tentatively, D is TRBD1 (6 bases). The germline gives CDR1 GTSNPN, CDR2 SVGIG (reference sequence). The CDR3 has 19 amino acids. Deletions cut 5 bases from V and 0 bases from J, with 28 bases between. CDR3: CAWHHLQGWSGVMNTEAFF. CDR3 coding DNA: TGTGCCTGGCATCATTTACAGGGTTGGAGTGGCGTCATGAACACTGAAGCTTTCTTT.